This T cell receptor beta chain is drawn from a study of blood T cell repertoires in COVID-19. V dropped 3 bases and J dropped 5 bases, with 16 bases sitting between them. Germline CDR1 reads MGHDK; CDR2 reads SYGVNS. This CDR3 comprises 15 residues. As processed by the authors: Nucleated cell counts were estimated from reference gene primer amplification. Some clones are missing from TCRdb's copy, which holds only in-frame ones; the method was immunoSEQ multiplex PCR. That table gives V, J and clone size, and the DNA gave D and trimming. The table has hundreds of thousands of clones, under 95% seen once. Study members were between roughly 18 and 90 years old and lived in approximately 25 US regions. Assignments of participants to cohorts depended upon their own reported clinical history. Cohort 3 donors counted as recovered after two negative PCRs, clearance, or resolved symptoms.

Sequencing input: PBMCs or T cells enriched from blood (not recorded which). V is TRBV25-1 and J is TRBJ1-2; weak D call: TRBD1 (6 bases). The sequence was collected from a man in his fifties or sixties who had recovered from COVID-19. For the CDR3, the DNA is TGTGCCAGCAGTGACCTTGGGGGGGGCGCTTATGGCTACACCTTC. It yields the protein CASSDLGGGAYGYTF.